This T cell receptor beta chain appears in the sequencing data of a study of identifying expanded T cells in peripheral blood. General study points: Differentially abundant clones: around 1.2 between replicates, 16.4 at 2 to 3 weeks, under 25 at four.

Healthy donors had no documented immune events, such as infections, while sampled. TCRdb's copy holds only in-frame clones and misses some; the assay was immunoSEQ multiplex PCR. The repertoire includes 85,000 to 100,000 clones, 88% of them detected once, and over 3% sits in the top ten. Comment on this clone: What it binds is not known.

Trimming at V came to 4 bases and at J to 2 bases, leaving 5 bases not matched to a gene. Germline assignment: CDR1 SGHRS and CDR2 YFSETQ. The CDR3 is 14 amino acids. V is TRBV5-1 and J is TRBJ2-5, with TRBD1 matching 7 bases. The sample was blood. The TCR originated in a person aged 18-70 years in good health. This chain's CDR3 is CASSQGQAQETQYF. The DNA of the CDR3 is TGCGCCAGCAGCCAAGGACAGGCTCAAGAGACCCAGTACTTC.